One TCR beta chain is described in this entry. Participants' own reports of clinical history determined their cohort assignment. The protocol was immunoSEQ multiplex PCR, while the TCRdb copy is restricted to in-frame clones and leaves out a portion. Here the sample spans approximately 500,000 clones, 70% to 90% being singletons. The data are from a study of blood T cell repertoires in COVID-19. About the research overall: The cDNA or gDNA used as material had been derived from T cells, B-cell-depleted T cells, or PBMCs.

CDR3 length: 16 residues. Germline V gene lookup returns CDR1 WSHSY and CDR2 SAAADI. V was pared by 1 base and J by 4 bases, with 15 bases between. Material: PBMCs or T cells enriched from blood (not recorded which). The rearrangement joins TRBV10-2 to TRBJ2-3; maybe TRBD2 (6 bases). This receptor was taken from a woman aged 40 to 50 who had recovered from COVID-19. Here the CDR3 reads CASSELGIGGPDTQYF. CDR3 nucleotides: TGCGCCAGCAGTGAGTTGGGGATTGGAGGGCCAGATACGCAGTATTTT.